One and the same sample provided the 25 T cell receptor beta chains below, sequenced in a study of T cells in Graves' hyperthyroidism and ophthalmopathy. Amplified regions were TCR beta CDR3 sequences from RNA transcripts. First-round RT-PCR targeting the TCR CDR3 was performed with the HTBI primer set. From the multiplex PCR reads, TCRdb called clonotypes with MiXCR, one entry per CDR3 protein. Among roughly 350,000 distinct CDR3 sequences listed, approximately 15% were seen once. Sequences were obtained from blood. These receptors all come from a woman between 40 and 55 years old with Graves' ophthalmopathy.

The rearrangement joins TRBV18 to TRBJ1-5; D might be TRBD1 (5 bases). The CDR3 sequence is 15 residues long. Germline CDR1 is KGHSH and CDR2 is LQKENI. Trimming shortened V by 5 bases and J by 1 base, and 12 bases separated the two germline ends. The DNA for the CDR3 is TGTGCCAGCTCAGAACGCTCAGGGAGCAATCAGCCCCAGCATTTT. Protein sequence: CASSERSGSNQPQHF.

The V and J genes are TRBV20-1 and TRBJ1-3; D ambiguous. The V and J ends lost 6 bases and 0 bases respectively, with 15 bases between them. The CDR3 is 15 residues long. The germline CDR1 and CDR2 sequences are DFQATT and SNEGSKA (reference sequence). Here the CDR3 reads CSASTPPHSGNTIYF. In DNA, the CDR3 is TGCAGTGCCTCCACCCCACCCCACTCTGGAAACACCATATATTTT.

This chain links TRBV5-6 with TRBJ1-2; 8 bases are a match to TRBD1. The trim removed 6 bases at V and 9 bases at J, leaving 7 bases unmatched. CDR1 and CDR2 from the germline V gene are SGHDT and YYEEEE. The CDR3 consists of 12 residues. Written as DNA, the CDR3 is TGTGCCAGCAACTTCCAGGGGGCGAGCTACACCTTC. Its translation: CASNFQGASYTF.

The chain joins TRBV11-2 to TRBJ2-1, with D perhaps TRBD2 (7 bases). CDR1 and CDR2 from the germline V gene are SGHAT and FQNNGV. The CDR3 loop spans 15 amino acids. Trimming left V 7 bases short and J 8 bases short, with 21 bases between. CDR3: CASTVGGGGTDEQFF. As DNA, the CDR3 is TGTGCCAGCACCGTCGGAGGGGGGGGAACGGATGAGCAGTTCTTC.

Many counts were recorded for this clonotype. CDR3 residues: CSATGRDNQPQHF. CDR3 nucleotide sequence: TGCAGTGCTACCGGACGGGACAATCAGCCCCAGCATTTT. The chain links TRBV20-1 to TRBJ1-5; D gene ambiguous. Germline lookup yields CDR1 DFQATT and CDR2 SNEGSKA (reference sequence). V shed 4 bases and J shed 3 bases, with 10 bases lying between them. The CDR3 is 13 residues long.

This clonotype was counted only a few times. V usage is TRBV12-3 or TRBV12-4 and J usage is TRBJ2-7; perhaps TRBD1 as D (5 bases). V was trimmed by 5 bases and J by 3 bases, leaving 14 bases between them. This CDR3 is 14 amino acids long. The CDR3 loop is CASSPPAGLYEQYF. In nucleotides, the CDR3 is TGTGCCAGCAGTCCGCCGGCAGGGCTCTACGAGCAGTACTTC.

This clonotype was picked up many times. The CDR3: CATVSGSATGELFF. The CDR3 bases are TGTGCCACCGTAAGCGGGAGTGCTACCGGGGAGCTGTTTTTT. V is TRBV28 and J is TRBJ2-2; TRBD2 aligns across 8 bases. The V gene end was trimmed by 10 bases and the J gene end by 5 bases; junction bases not matched to a gene: 9. The length of the CDR3 is 14 residues. Germline-derived CDR1 and CDR2 are MDHEN and SYDVKM.

This clonotype was counted ten times or more. J is TRBJ2-5 and V is TRBV11-2; maybe TRBD1 (5 bases). The V gene lost 5 bases and the J gene lost 2 bases, with 15 bases spanning the gap. The CDR3 runs to 15 residues. The germline gives CDR1 SGHAT, CDR2 FQNNGV. The CDR3 sequence is CASSLTRTRQETQYF. For the CDR3, the DNA is TGTGCCAGCAGCCTTACCCGGACACGACAAGAGACCCAGTACTTC. Based on the CDR3 plus reference TRBV11-2 and TRBJ2-5, the full variable domain is EAGVAQSPRYKIIEKRQSVAFWCNPISGHATLYWYQQILGQGPKLLIQFQNNGVVDDSQLPKDRFSAERLKGVDSTLKIQPAKLEDSAVYLCASSLTRTRQETQYFGPGTRLLVL.

This clonotype was counted many times. The CDR3 here is CASSLARDRPYYGYTF. In nucleotides, the CDR3 is TGTGCCAGCAGCTTGGCCCGGGACAGACCCTACTATGGCTACACCTTC. V usage is TRBV7-8 and J usage is TRBJ1-2; 7 nucleotides align to TRBD1. Unmatched junction bases numbered 10, after V lost 3 bases and J lost 3 bases. Per germline, CDR1 SGHVS and CDR2 FQNEAQ. CDR3 size: 16 residues.

This clonotype was observed many times. This chain links TRBV12-3 or TRBV12-4 with TRBJ1-4, with 8 bases matching TRBD1. V was pared by 6 bases and J by 8 bases, with 8 bases of the junction left unmatched. This CDR3 spans 14 amino acids. CDR3 sequence: CASRTTGEREKLFF. As DNA, the CDR3 is TGTGCCAGCAGGACGACAGGGGAGCGAGAAAAACTGTTTTTT.

This clonotype was detected a few times. This chain joins TRBV20-1 and TRBJ2-5, with D possibly TRBD2 on 6 matching bases. Trimming stripped 3 bases from V and 1 base from J, with 12 bases between. Germline CDR1 DFQATT, CDR2 SNEGSKA (reference sequence). CDR3 length: 14 residues. The CDR3 DNA sequence: TGCAGTGCTAGTGGGGGGAGGTTCCAAGAGACCCAGTACTTC. Protein product: CSASGGRFQETQYF.

This clonotype was counted ten times or more. The V call is TRBV10-3, the J call TRBJ1-5; TRBD1 agrees at 9 bases. The CDR3 sequence is 14 residues long. Germline V gene sequence: CDR1 ENHRY, CDR2 SYGVKD. Trimming removed 9 bases from V and 7 bases from J; junction bases left unmatched: 10. The CDR3 here is CAISSGTGYQPQHF. The DNA of the CDR3 is TGTGCCATTTCCTCCGGGACAGGGTACCAGCCCCAGCATTTT.

This clonotype was seen many times. The V gene is TRBV3-1, the J gene TRBJ1-1; D is unresolved. The CDR3 is made up of 14 amino acids. Germline V gene sequence: CDR1 LGHDT, CDR2 YNNKEL (reference sequence). Trimming took off 0 bases at V and 2 bases at J, with 7 bases between the two ends. The CDR3 loop is CASSQEEGNTEAFF. Written as DNA, the CDR3 is TGTGCCAGCAGCCAAGAGGAAGGAAACACTGAAGCTTTCTTT.

This clonotype was counted at least ten times. This chain's CDR3 is CASSVGARGSPLHF. CDR3 sequence (DNA): TGTGCCAGCAGTGTTGGGGCGCGGGGTTCACCCCTCCACTTT. This rearrangement joins TRBV12-3 or TRBV12-4 to TRBJ1-6; TRBD1 is a possible D gene (5 bases). The CDR3 is 14 residues long. Trimming took off 5 bases at V and 9 bases at J, with 14 bases between the two ends.

Details on this clonotype: It may be a read error: a sequence one base away is much more abundant. The chain couples TRBV20-1 to TRBJ2-1, with D hard to call. Per the germline V gene, CDR1 is DFQATT and CDR2 is SNEGSKA (reference sequence). V was clipped by 6 bases and J by 1 base, with 10 bases between them. There are 13 residues in the CDR3. The CDR3 region has the DNA TGCAGTGCCGACGACCAATCCTACAATGAGCAGTTCTTC. It is translated as CSADDQSYNEQFF.

This clonotype was observed at least ten times. The V and J genes are TRBV3-1 and TRBJ2-7; no reliable D call. Trimming removed 3 bases from V and 6 bases from J, with 6 bases in between. This CDR3 is built from 11 residues. From germline, CDR1 is LGHDT and CDR2 YNNKEL (reference sequence). CDR3: CASSQAREQYF. CDR3 DNA sequence: TGTGCCAGCAGCCAGGCACGCGAGCAGTACTTC.

The chain carries TRBV20-1 and TRBJ2-1; TRBD2 aligns across 10 bases. V lost 0 bases, J lost 14 bases, and 16 bases stayed unmatched. Germline V gene sequence: CDR1 DFQATT, CDR2 SNEGSKA (reference sequence). This CDR3 region has 16 residues. The CDR3 loop reads CSARDLLAGVLGGEFF. CDR3 bases: TGCAGTGCTAGAGATCTGCTAGCGGGAGTGCTGGGCGGGGAGTTCTTC.

V usage is TRBV5-1 and J usage is TRBJ2-3, with D hard to call. V shed 7 bases and J shed 2 bases, with 14 bases lying between them. This CDR3 is 14 amino acids long. Per the germline V gene, CDR1 is SGHRS and CDR2 is YFSETQ. CDR3 DNA: TGCGCCAGCGCTGAGACAAACCCCACAGATACGCAGTATTTT. Translating it yields CASAETNPTDTQYF.

Ten or more counts support this clonotype. This chain joins TRBV6-1 and TRBJ1-4; no clear D gene. CDR3 length: 15 amino acids. V shed 2 bases and J shed 5 bases, with 12 bases lying between them. From germline, CDR1 is MNHNS and CDR2 SASEGT. The CDR3 spells CASSEQANPNEKLFF. The DNA for the CDR3 is TGTGCCAGCAGTGAACAAGCCAACCCAAATGAAAAACTGTTTTTT.

The chain uses TRBV7-2 and TRBJ2-5; tentative D call: TRBD1 (6 bases). CDR3 length: 15 amino acids. V was shortened by 5 bases and J by 4 bases, with 17 bases between the two germline ends. CDR1 is SGHTA, CDR2 FQGNSA, per germline. CDR3 protein: CASSPRDIRGETQYF. In DNA, the CDR3 is TGTGCCAGCAGCCCTAGGGACATCCGAGGAGAGACCCAGTACTTC. Full variable domain (outside the CDR3, taken from reference TRBV7-2 and TRBJ2-5): GAGVSQSPSNKVTEKGKDVELRCDPISGHTALYWYRQSLGQGLEFLIYFQGNSAPDKSGLPSDRFSAERTGGSVSTLTIQRTQQEDSAVYLCASSPRDIRGETQYFGPGTRLLVL.

The V and J genes are TRBV7-6 and TRBJ2-3; D is ambiguous. CDR3 length: 13 residues. Germline V gives CDR1 SGHVS, CDR2 FNYEAQ. V lost 0 bases and J lost 4, with 5 bases in between. The CDR3 DNA sequence: TGTGCCAGCAGCTTAGCGGCTGCAGATACGCAGTATTTT. Translating it yields CASSLAAADTQYF.

A note on this clonotype: A much larger clone differs from this one at a single base, so this may be a read error. The chain carries TRBV7-9 and TRBJ1-1, with D perhaps matching TRBD1 (5 bases). This CDR3 has 13 residues. With 5 bases removed from V and 4 bases from J, the gap between germline ends came to 11 bases. The germline V gene has CDR1 SEHNR and CDR2 FQNEAQ (reference sequence). CDR3 residues: CASSIQEGTEAFF. CDR3 nucleotides: TGTGCCAGCAGCATACAGGAGGGCACTGAAGCTTTCTTT.

This clonotype was detected many times. The V call is TRBV11-2, the J call TRBJ2-2; maybe TRBD1 (6 bases). V shed 4 bases and J shed 6 bases, with 18 bases lying between them. The CDR3 totals 16 residues. Per germline, CDR1 SGHAT and CDR2 FQNNGV. CDR3 nucleotide sequence: TGTGCCAGCAGCTCCGCAGGGGTACTGAGGGCCGGGGAGCTGTTTTTT. Protein product: CASSSAGVLRAGELFF. Drawing the rest from reference TRBV11-2 and TRBJ2-2, the complete variable domain is EAGVAQSPRYKIIEKRQSVAFWCNPISGHATLYWYQQILGQGPKLLIQFQNNGVVDDSQLPKDRFSAERLKGVDSTLKIQPAKLEDSAVYLCASSSAGVLRAGELFFGEGSRLTVL.

This clonotype was counted many times. The chain recombines TRBV10-2 with TRBJ2-7, with unresolved D. The CDR3 runs to 12 residues. V was trimmed by 7 bases and J by 2 bases, leaving 9 bases between them. Per the germline V gene, CDR1 is WSHSY and CDR2 is SAAADI. As DNA, the CDR3 is TGCGCCAGCACGGACGGAACCTACGAGCAGTACTTC. It translates to CASTDGTYEQYF.

V usage is TRBV19 and J usage is TRBJ2-2; perhaps TRBD2 as D (5 bases). The CDR3 consists of 15 residues. Per the germline V gene, CDR1 is LNHDA and CDR2 is SQIVND (reference sequence). V dropped 3 bases and J dropped 4 bases, with 12 bases sitting between them. CDR3 loop: CASSIRLRGTGELFF. As DNA, the CDR3 is TGTGCCAGTAGTATTCGGCTTCGGGGCACCGGGGAGCTGTTTTTT. Using reference TRBV19 and TRBJ2-2 for the parts outside the CDR3, the full variable domain is DGGITQSPKYLFRKEGQNVTLSCEQNLNHDAMYWYRQDPGQGLRLIYYSQIVNDFQKGDIAEGYSVSREKKESFPLTVTSAQKNPTAFYLCASSIRLRGTGELFFGEGSRLTVL.